This passage covers 28 T cell receptor beta chains from one sample sequenced in a study of vaccination effects on CD4 cells after COVID-19. Method: immunoSEQ multiplex PCR; TCRdb's copy keeps in-frame clones and lacks some. The profile covers tens of thousands of clones, with 60% to 75% appearing a single time and around 3% taken by the ten largest. The authors isolated CD4+ T cells after roughly eleven days of culture. For these receptors, no antigen is known. The sequencing used CD4+ T cells from PBMCs cultured without peptide, collected before COVID-19 vaccination. The receptors were gathered from a human donor who received a COVID-19 vaccine.

The chain is built from TRBV7-9 and TRBJ1-5, with TRBD1 matching over 8 bases. The J segment lost 3 bases and the V segment lost 5 bases, leaving 6 bases of the junction unmatched. CDR3 length: 15 amino acids. Germline lookup yields CDR1 SEHNR and CDR2 FQNEAQ (reference sequence). CDR3 loop: CASSPTGALNQPQHF. CDR3 nucleotides: TGTGCCAGCAGCCCGACAGGGGCCCTCAATCAGCCCCAGCATTTT. Drawing the rest from reference TRBV7-9 and TRBJ1-5, the complete variable domain is DTGVSQNPRHKITKRGQNVTFRCDPISEHNRLYWYRQTLGQGPEFLTYFQNEAQLEKSRLLSDRFSAERPKGSFSTLEIQRTEQGDSAMYLCASSPTGALNQPQHFGDGTRLSIL.

The genes are TRBV3-1 (or the pseudogene TRBV3-2) and TRBJ2-4; 7 bases map to TRBD2. The CDR3 runs to 17 residues. Per germline, CDR1 LGHDT and CDR2 YNNKEL (reference sequence). Trimming took 1 base from V and 9 from J; bases not matched to a gene: 15. The CDR3 nucleotides read TGTGCCAGCAGCCAAGGGGTGCTAGCGGCGGGAAGGGGCATTCAGTACTTC. Protein product: CASSQGVLAAGRGIQYF.

This clone turned up a few times. The chain is built from TRBV6-5 and TRBJ2-2; 7 positions agree with TRBD1. The CDR3 is 15 residues long. Per germline, CDR1 MNHEY and CDR2 SVGAGI. Losses at the gene ends were 5 bases for V and 7 bases for J; bases not matched to a gene: 10. The CDR3 loop reads CASSQPGQQGGELFF. CDR3 nucleotides: TGTGCCAGCAGTCAACCGGGACAGCAGGGCGGGGAGCTGTTTTTT.

The rearrangement joins TRBV29-1 to TRBJ1-2, with D perhaps matching TRBD1 (5 bases). The V gene lost 6 bases and the J gene lost 4 bases, with 15 bases spanning the gap. This CDR3 region has 13 residues. The germline CDR1 and CDR2 sequences are SQVTM and ANQGSEA. The CDR3 region is CSVVPQEGYGYTF. CDR3 DNA sequence: TGCAGCGTCGTCCCACAGGAGGGCTATGGCTACACCTTC.

This sequence joins TRBV19 and TRBJ1-6; D uncertain. The V gene lost 3 bases and the J gene lost 8 bases, with 11 bases spanning the gap. The V gene's germline CDR1 is LNHDA and CDR2 SQIVND (reference sequence). This CDR3 region has 14 residues. CDR3 bases: TGTGCCAGTAGTATCAAGGACTGGGATTCACCCCTCCACTTT. Translating it yields CASSIKDWDSPLHF.

V gene TRBV3-1 (or the pseudogene TRBV3-2) combines with J gene TRBJ1-2; TRBD1 agrees at 8 bases. The germline V gene encodes CDR1 LGHDT and CDR2 YNNKEL (reference sequence). The CDR3 has 17 residues. The J segment lost 1 base and the V segment lost 4 bases, leaving 11 bases of the junction unmatched. The CDR3 DNA sequence: TGTGCCAGCAGCCGTTTCGGTGGGACAGGCTTTAACTATGGCTACACCTTC. Translating gives CASSRFGGTGFNYGYTF.

This rearrangement joins TRBV7-9 to TRBJ1-1, with D unclear. The V and J ends lost 1 base and 5 bases respectively, with 11 bases between them. Germline CDR1 reads SEHNR; CDR2 reads FQNEAQ (reference sequence). The CDR3 spans 14 residues. CDR3 amino acids: CASSLETAGTEAFF. The DNA of the CDR3 is TGTGCCAGCAGCTTAGAAACTGCGGGAACTGAAGCTTTCTTT.

This clone was counted a few times. The chain has TRBV5-1 and TRBJ2-2; D uncertain. Germline CDR1 is SGHRS and CDR2 is YFSETQ. This CDR3 contains 14 residues. V shed 1 base and J shed 1 base, with 5 bases lying between them. The CDR3 sequence: CASSLTVNTGELFF. CDR3 in DNA: TGCGCCAGCAGCTTGACAGTGAACACCGGGGAGCTGTTTTTT. The variable domain in full, with the rest retrieved from reference TRBV5-1 and TRBJ2-2, is KAGVTQTPRYLIKTRGQQVTLSCSPISGHRSVSWYQQTPGQGLQFLFEYFSETQRNKGNFPGRFSGRQFSNSRSEMNVSTLELGDSALYLCASSLTVNTGELFFGEGSRLTVL.

This clone came up once. J is TRBJ2-1 and V is TRBV28, with 8 bases aligning to TRBD2. The V segment lost 4 bases and the J segment 4 bases; nucleotides outside the gene matches: 6. CDR1 is MDHEN and CDR2 is SYDVKM in the germline V gene. The CDR3 consists of 15 residues. The CDR3 DNA reads as TGTGCCAGCAGTTCCGCTAGCGGGCCTTACAATGAGCAGTTCTTC. Translating it yields CASSSASGPYNEQFF.

The rearrangement links TRBV5-1 to TRBJ2-7; unclear D gene. Germline CDR1 is SGHRS and CDR2 is YFSETQ. Between the trimmed V and J ends, which lost 5 bases and 1 base, there was a span of 13 bases. CDR3 size: 14 residues. CDR3 coding DNA: TGCGCCAGCAGTCCGACTGCAGGATCCTACGAGCAGTACTTC. Its translation is CASSPTAGSYEQYF.

The chain carries TRBV5-4 and TRBJ2-3; 7 bases match TRBD1. The trim removed 4 bases at V and 13 bases at J, leaving 12 bases unmatched. This CDR3 region has 13 residues. Germline loops: CDR1 SGHNT, CDR2 YYREEE (reference sequence). This chain's CDR3 is CASSHAPGGTEYF. The CDR3 region has the DNA TGTGCCAGCAGCCACGCCCCAGGGGGAACGGAGTATTTT. Full variable domain (remainder filled in from reference TRBV5-4 and TRBJ2-3): ETGVTQSPTHLIKTRGQQVTLRCSSQSGHNTVSWYQQALGQGPQFIFQYYREEENGRGNFPPRFSGLQFPNYSSELNVNALELDDSALYLCASSHAPGGTEYFGPGTRLTVL.

The chain combines TRBV6-5 with TRBJ2-3; possibly TRBD1 for D (6 bases). The CDR3 is 16 residues long. V lost 2 bases, J lost 0 bases, and 12 bases lay in between. Germline V CDR1 and CDR2: MNHEY, SVGAGI. The CDR3 loop reads CASSYVTGSSTDTQYF. DNA for the CDR3: TGTGCCAGCAGTTACGTGACAGGATCTAGCACAGATACGCAGTATTTT.

This chain links TRBV4-3 with TRBJ2-2; D remains unclear. The CDR3 totals 12 residues. V was shortened by 4 bases and J by 8 bases, with 8 bases between the two germline ends. Germline V gene lookup returns CDR1 LGHNA and CDR2 YSLEER. CDR3 protein: CASSPLRGELFF. CDR3 sequence (DNA): TGCGCCAGCAGCCCCCTAAGAGGGGAGCTGTTTTTT.

The chain is built from TRBV6-2 or TRBV6-3 and TRBJ2-3, with a tentative D call TRBD1 (5 bases). The CDR3 is 16 residues long. CDR1 and CDR2 (germline): MNHEY, SVGEGT. With 2 bases removed from V and 2 bases from J, the gap between germline ends came to 14 bases. CDR3 amino acids: CASSYPVGHPTDTQYF. The CDR3 DNA sequence: TGTGCCAGCAGTTACCCAGTAGGACACCCCACAGATACGCAGTATTTT.

The chain recombines TRBV30 with TRBJ2-2; D is possibly TRBD1 or TRBD2 (5 bases each). The V gene lost 0 bases and the J gene lost 3 bases, with 11 bases spanning the gap. The CDR3 covers 15 residues. CDR1 is GTSNPN, CDR2 SVGIG, per germline (reference sequence). The CDR3, as DNA: TGTGCCTGGAGTGTACGGGGCTACTACACCGGGGAGCTGTTTTTT. Translated: CAWSVRGYYTGELFF.

The chain employs TRBV27 and TRBJ1-1; weak D call: TRBD1 (5 bases). The CDR3 length is 15 residues. The V and J ends lost 2 bases and 0 bases respectively, with 10 bases between them. The V gene's germline CDR1 is MNHEY and CDR2 SMNVEV (reference sequence). CDR3 sequence reads: CASSLGGTMNTEAFF. As DNA, the CDR3 is TGTGCCAGCAGTTTAGGGGGGACTATGAACACTGAAGCTTTCTTT.

This clone has more than one count but fewer than ten. This chain uses TRBV25-1 with TRBJ2-1; D is uncertain. The V end was cut by 4 bases, the J end by 6 bases, with 7 bases between. CDR1 and CDR2 (germline): MGHDK, SYGVNS. This CDR3 has 12 residues. CDR3 sequence: CASSGNPNEQFF. CDR3 DNA sequence: TGTGCCAGCAGTGGCAACCCCAATGAGCAGTTCTTC.

The rearrangement uses TRBV6-4 and TRBJ1-1; 9 bases match TRBD1. The CDR3 runs to 14 residues. The V gene end was trimmed by 0 bases and the J gene end by 4 bases; junction bases not matched to a gene: 0. Per the germline V gene, CDR1 is MRHNA and CDR2 is SNTAGT. As DNA, the CDR3 is TGTGCCAGCAGTGACTCGGACAGGGGCACTGAAGCTTTCTTT. Its protein product is CASSDSDRGTEAFF.

The gene calls are TRBV27 and TRBJ1-6; 9 bases line up with TRBD1. V was pared by 6 bases and J by 8 bases, with 5 bases of the junction left unmatched. Germline-derived CDR1 and CDR2 are MNHEY and SMNVEV (reference sequence). This CDR3 is built from 14 residues. CDR3 residues: CASSIRDRDSPLHF. The CDR3 DNA is TGTGCCAGCAGCATCCGGGACAGGGATTCACCCCTCCACTTT.

The chain is built from TRBV13 and TRBJ1-1, with no clear D. Trimming shortened V by 3 bases and J by 1 base, and 6 bases separated the two germline ends. Germline V lookup: CDR1 PRHDT, CDR2 FYEKMQ (reference sequence). This CDR3 has 13 residues. The CDR3 bases are TGTGCCAGCAGCTTGCGGCCGAACACTGAAGCTTTCTTT. Translated: CASSLRPNTEAFF. Combining the CDR3 with reference TRBV13 and TRBJ1-1 gives the whole variable domain AAGVIQSPRHLIKEKRETATLKCYPIPRHDTVYWYQQGPGQDPQFLISFYEKMQSDKGSIPDRFSAQQFSDYHSELNMSSLELGDSALYFCASSLRPNTEAFFGQGTRLTVV.

The rearrangement joins TRBV4-2 to TRBJ1-1; 7 bases align to TRBD1. The CDR3 covers 19 residues. With 1 base clipped from V and 4 bases from J, the junction kept 18 bases outside the gene matches. CDR1 is LGHNA, CDR2 YNFKEQ, per germline. The CDR3 sequence: CASSQVGPGRGRGITEAFF. The CDR3, as DNA: TGTGCCAGCAGCCAAGTAGGTCCGGGGAGGGGGCGCGGTATCACTGAAGCTTTCTTT.

The CDR3 loop reads CASSPGTGPGNTIYF. CDR3 coding DNA: TGTGCCAGCTCCCCAGGGACAGGGCCTGGAAACACCATATATTTT. The rearrangement joins TRBV18 to TRBJ1-3, with 9 bases that match TRBD1. The CDR3 runs 15 residues. With 6 bases clipped from V and 2 bases from J, the junction kept 5 bases outside the gene matches. Per germline, CDR1 KGHSH and CDR2 LQKENI.

The J gene is TRBJ1-2, the V gene TRBV27; 11 bases line up with TRBD1. Germline CDR1 and CDR2: MNHEY and SMNVEV (reference sequence). The trim removed 5 bases at V and 4 bases at J, leaving 6 bases unmatched. This CDR3 is built from 15 residues. The CDR3 is CASSPRGTGGYGYTF. Written as DNA, the CDR3 is TGTGCCAGCAGTCCCCGAGGGACAGGGGGCTATGGCTACACCTTC.

CDR3 in DNA: TGTGCCAGCAGCTTAGAGAGGTTAAGCACAGATACGCAGTATTTT. It is translated as CASSLERLSTDTQYF. This chain links TRBV11-2 with TRBJ2-3; no definite D call. The CDR3 length is 15 residues. Germline values: CDR1 SGHAT, CDR2 FQNNGV. V was shortened by 0 bases and J by 0 bases, with 7 bases between the two germline ends. The full variable domain, in which reference TRBV11-2 and TRBJ2-3 provide the parts outside the CDR3, is EAGVAQSPRYKIIEKRQSVAFWCNPISGHATLYWYQQILGQGPKLLIQFQNNGVVDDSQLPKDRFSAERLKGVDSTLKIQPAKLEDSAVYLCASSLERLSTDTQYFGPGTRLTVL.

The V and J genes are TRBV7-9 and TRBJ1-2; 7 nucleotides agree with TRBD1. V shed 4 bases, J shed 8 bases, and the junction held 7 bases outside the gene matches. The CDR3 length is 13 residues. In germline, CDR1 is SEHNR, CDR2 FQNEAQ (reference sequence). The CDR3 DNA reads TGTGCCAGCAGCTACGGACAGGCGGAAGGCTACACCTTC. As protein: CASSYGQAEGYTF.

The V call is TRBV5-4, the J call TRBJ2-3; D is unclear. V was shortened by 1 base and J by 2 bases, with 2 bases between the two germline ends. The V gene's germline CDR1 is SGHNT and CDR2 YYREEE (reference sequence). The CDR3 runs to 12 residues. Here the CDR3 reads CASSLNTDTQYF. CDR3 coding DNA: TGTGCCAGCAGCTTGAACACAGATACGCAGTATTTT. Supplemented by reference TRBV5-4 and TRBJ2-3, the full variable domain reads ETGVTQSPTHLIKTRGQQVTLRCSSQSGHNTVSWYQQALGQGPQFIFQYYREEENGRGNFPPRFSGLQFPNYSSELNVNALELDDSALYLCASSLNTDTQYFGPGTRLTVL.

J is TRBJ1-1 and V is TRBV4-1, with D unresolved. The CDR3 loop spans 11 amino acids. V gave up 4 bases and J gave up 10 bases, with 10 bases separating them. Germline assignment: CDR1 MGHRA and CDR2 YSYEKL. The chain's CDR3 is CASSRGRGAFF. The CDR3 DNA follows: TGCGCCAGCAGCCGTGGACGGGGAGCTTTCTTT.

Only a few counts were recorded for this clone. J is TRBJ2-7 and V is TRBV21-1; TRBD2, the table's D call, was not compared with the DNA. TRBV21-1 is a listed pseudogene. The CDR3 totals 17 residues. CDR3 coding DNA: TGTGCCAGCAGCAAAGTATTAGCGGACCAACGGGTCTACGAGCAGTACTTC. It translates to CASSKVLADQRVYEQYF.